This entry describes one T cell receptor (beta chain). What antigen it recognizes has not been identified. No base qualities exist here, and no much larger clone lies one base off it. The CDR3 regions of human TCRbeta chains were analyzed by immunosequencing. In the authors' own workflow: Repertoire TCRs were checked for matches against a reference library of SARS-CoV-2-specific TCRs that had been generated using the MIRA antigen-specificity platform. Breadth was defined as the fraction of unique TCRs that were SARS-CoV-2-associated, and depth was defined as the fraction of total T cells that were SARS-CoV-2-associated. Using the MIRA data, each spike-specific TCR was mapped to the spike region that the TCR reacts to and placed in a CD4 or CD8 class. Log10-transformed breadth and depth values were compared by one-way ANOVA with Sidak's multiple comparisons tests. Drawn from immuneACCESS, this table holds only the in-frame rearrangements with V and J called that TCRdb kept. Clones are partly lost; checked studies trace under half to an unresolved V gene and leave the rest unexplained. D and trimming were read from the DNA, whereas the V and J calls and clone size are those reported in that table. The sample records about 110,000 clones, more than 75% of which are singletons. Roughly 10% of the sample is in the top ten clones.

CDR1 and CDR2, per the germline V gene, are SGHTA and FQGNSA. Relative to germline, V is 5 bases shorter and J is 1 base shorter, with 15 bases between their ends. The CDR3 contains 15 residues, cysteine and phenylalanine counted. CDR3 DNA is the only sequence kept; it has 45 bases, read in frame from the first base. This record comes from a study of T cell responses to AZD1222 COVID-19 vaccine (dated by TCRdb to 2020 to 2022). Regarding the study in general: AZD1222 recipients with second doses at about 4 weeks or about 12 weeks were pooled, because spike-specific TCR depth and breadth did not differ between schedules. TCR sequencing covered roughly 230 trial participants: 200 to 220 given two doses of AZD1222 and approximately 26 given two doses of MenACWY control vaccine. Enrollment into the trials was organized by age into subgroups of 18-55, 56-69 and 70-plus years, and those subgroups contained approximately 160, 26 and 62 TCR-sequenced participants, respectively. What the work shows at the level of the full study, not this receptor alone: Conclusions about previously exposed vaccinees are limited because only a handful of AZD1222 recipients were SARS-CoV-2 seropositive at baseline. CD4 TCRs associated with the vaccine covered the entire spike protein, and the dominant responses were in regions 160-218 and 743-854. Reportedly, close to half of the unique spike-specific TCRs recognized epitopes lying outside the regions that are mutated in the B.1.351 and B.1.1.7 variants. In the small 56-69-year group, the increase in depth fell short of significance, most likely because of low power. No day 14 peak-response samples were available, so repertoires were characterized only after the peak T cell response. Participants were mostly white British and included more females than males, and it was suggested by the authors that clonal diversity may have been underestimated. Spike-specific TCR breadth and depth rose significantly after two AZD1222 doses compared with day 0 and with MenACWY recipients.

The label giving this sample's time point can be read as: baseline before first vaccination. The vaccinee samples were drawn from two UK trials, COV001 and COV002, one of which was a single-blind randomized controlled phase 2/3 trial testing AZD1222 (ChAdOx1 nCoV-19) in healthy adults. For TCRbeta chain sequencing, PBMC samples were collected from trial participants at day 0 and at day 28 after the second dose. Here the chain combines TRBV7-2 and TRBJ2-7, with TRBD2 perhaps the D gene, on 7 matching bases. The sample was peripheral blood, taken on day 0 of AZD1222 vaccination. This receptor was identified in an adult in good health. The sequenced DNA: TGTGCCAGCAGCCAGGGGCGGGAGCAATCCTACGAGCAGTACTTC. It translates as CASSQGREQSYEQYF.